This is a list of T cell receptor beta chains from one sample in a study of T cell responses to AZD1222 COVID-19 vaccine. Produced via immunoSEQ multiplex PCR; TCRdb's table is partial and in-frame only. The data show 98,000 or so clones, more than 85% seen once. The specimen comprised peripheral blood, sampled on day 0 of AZD1222 vaccination. These receptors came from an adult in good health. Both conserved end residues are part of each CDR3.

>14|TRBV5-1
CASSLHQGAYEQYF
>12|TRBV29-1
CSVGEVTEKLFF
>13|TRBV5-1
CASSIDRADEQFF
>16|TRBV11-3
CASRSYLAGGDNEQFF
>15|TRBV19
CASSASGAGTGELFF
>15|TRBV6-6
CASTPGPRRPYEQYF
>16|TRBV4-2
CASSQGGLAGNYEQYF
>14|TRBV6-2/TRBV6-3
CASSYGFSDTEAFF
>15|TRBV2
CASRVAGGDYNEQFF
>15|TRBV7-2
CASSPDSDSNQPQHF
>15|TRBV21-1
CASTDGRSSYNEQFF
>19|TRBV14
CASSQGEERVLSFGETQYF
>13|TRBV5-1
CASSFGGDQPQHF
>14|TRBV28
CASSFPGQGREQYF
>15|TRBV5-1
CASSVAGQLNQPQHF
>16|TRBV27
CASSSFLRDGSYEQYF
>15|TRBV14
CASSQDRGYGNTIYF